This T cell receptor beta chain is drawn from a study of blood T cell repertoires in COVID-19. The overall study: The samples span acute and convalescent COVID-19 from the United States, Italy and Spain. From T cells, B-cell-depleted T cells, or PBMCs came the material, which was cDNA or gDNA.

Trimming took off 5 bases at V and 8 bases at J, with 15 bases between the two ends. The CDR3 extends over 14 amino acids. CDR1 is MNHEY and CDR2 is SMNVEV in the germline V gene (reference sequence). This clone was recorded only once. As originally analysed: Reference gene primer amplification yielded estimated nucleated cell counts. Sequencing was performed with immunoSEQ multiplex PCR; in TCRdb, only in-frame clones are kept and a portion is missing. V, J and clone size are taken as reported in that table, and D and trimming were inferred from the DNA itself. The sample has some 190,000 clones; approximately 81% are singletons.

This TCR derives from a human donor in a cohort sampled during active COVID-19. The V call is TRBV27, the J call TRBJ1-4; a possible D gene is TRBD1 (6 bases). Source material: peripheral blood. CDR3 loop: CASSVVGAGEKLFF. The CDR3 nucleotides are TGTGCCAGCAGTGTCGTGGGGGCCGGGGAAAAACTGTTTTTT.